The next 30 T cell receptor beta chains were all read from a single sample in a study of cytomegalovirus exposure and HLA in healthy donors. The PCR used 60 Vbeta and 13 Jbeta primers. The assay was immunoSEQ multiplex PCR, and TCRdb's table has in-frame clones only and misses some. The repertoire has around 120,000 clones, 75% to 90% of them found once; the top ten carry 7.5% to 9.5%. The source material was PBMCs. The receptors shown here come from a female donor in good health and CMV-seropositive.

The chain joins TRBV2 to TRBJ1-5, with 7 bases identical to TRBD1. Germline-derived CDR1 and CDR2 are SNHLY and FYNNEI. The CDR3 has 13 residues. V gave up 6 bases and J gave up 5 bases; unmatched junction bases: 4. The CDR3, as DNA: TGTGCCAGCAGAGACAGGGAGGATCAGCCCCAGCATTTT. Amino acids: CASRDREDQPQHF.

This sequence joins TRBV30 and TRBJ2-3, with 7 bases aligning to TRBD1. The junction had 8 bases not matched to a gene; V was cut back by 5 bases and J by 3 bases. The CDR3 has 14 residues. Germline V gives CDR1 GTSNPN, CDR2 SVGIG (reference sequence). For the CDR3, the DNA is TGTGCCTGGCACCAGACAGGGAGAACAGATACGCAGTATTTT. As protein: CAWHQTGRTDTQYF.

V usage is TRBV10-3 and J usage is TRBJ2-2; D gene ambiguous. Germline V gives CDR1 ENHRY, CDR2 SYGVKD. The length of the CDR3 is 13 residues. Trimming cost V 11 bases and J 0 bases, with 10 bases left between them. The CDR3, as DNA: TGTGCCTCGGGTGGCACGAACACCGGGGAGCTGTTTTTT. This gives the protein CASGGTNTGELFF.

The genes are TRBV5-1 and TRBJ2-6; no definite D call. Per the germline V gene, CDR1 is SGHRS and CDR2 is YFSETQ. V dropped 1 base and J dropped 1 base, with 18 bases sitting between them. The CDR3 runs 19 residues. This chain's CDR3 is CASSLSRSEYLSGANVLTF. CDR3 bases: TGCGCCAGCAGCTTGTCGCGGTCGGAATATTTATCTGGGGCCAACGTCCTGACTTTC.

The count of this clone is one. The rearrangement uses TRBV30 and TRBJ2-6; D not certain. V was pared by 0 bases and J by 0 bases, with 6 bases between. CDR3 length: 15 residues. The germline V gene encodes CDR1 GTSNPN and CDR2 SVGIG (reference sequence). The CDR3 region is CAWSVASSGANVLTF. The CDR3 DNA reads as TGTGCCTGGAGTGTAGCTAGCTCTGGGGCCAACGTCCTGACTTTC.

The CDR3 sequence: CASSVPGLGTTEAFF. CDR3 coding DNA: TGTGCCAGCAGTGTACCGGGCTTGGGGACTACTGAAGCTTTCTTT. The chain is built from TRBV28 and TRBJ1-1; D is possibly TRBD1 (5 bases). The CDR3 spans 15 residues. The germline gives CDR1 MDHEN, CDR2 SYDVKM. Trimming left V 5 bases short and J 5 bases short, with 18 bases between.

This chain joins TRBV5-1 and TRBJ1-6; a weak D match, TRBD1 (6 bases). This CDR3 contains 15 residues. The V gene's germline CDR1 is SGHRS and CDR2 YFSETQ. V shed 3 bases and J shed 1 base, with 8 bases lying between them. CDR3: CASSSGVSYNSPLHF. The CDR3 nucleotides are TGCGCCAGCAGCTCAGGGGTTTCCTATAATTCACCCCTCCACTTT.

V is TRBV7-3 and J is TRBJ2-2; 8 nucleotides align to TRBD1. Germline V gene data show CDR1 as SGHTA and CDR2 as FQGTGA. The CDR3 length is 16 residues. V shed 5 bases and J 3 bases; nucleotides not matched to a gene: 8. The CDR3 nucleotides read TGTGCCAGCAGCAGCCGAGACAGGGGATACACCGGGGAGCTGTTTTTT. As protein: CASSSRDRGYTGELFF.

This chain joins TRBV7-6 and TRBJ1-6; TRBD1 matches 9 bases. The CDR3 is 15 amino acids. Trimming cost V 4 bases and J 7 bases; bases outside gene matches: 5. Germline V gene lookup returns CDR1 SGHVS and CDR2 FNYEAQ. Written as DNA, the CDR3 is TGTGCCAGCAGCTCGAGGACAGGGGACAATTCACCCCTCCACTTT. Protein product: CASSSRTGDNSPLHF.

This sequence joins TRBV5-1 and TRBJ1-4; possibly TRBD1 for D (5 bases). CDR3 length equals 14 residues. Per germline, CDR1 SGHRS and CDR2 YFSETQ. Trimming left V 5 bases short and J 4 bases short, with 12 bases between. CDR3 protein: CASRAGWDNEKLFF. The DNA of the CDR3 is TGCGCCAGCAGGGCAGGGTGGGATAATGAAAAACTGTTTTTT.

The rearrangement joins TRBV7-9 to TRBJ2-1; 14 bases agree with TRBD2. This CDR3 comprises 16 residues. CDR1 is SEHNR and CDR2 is FQNEAQ in the germline V gene (reference sequence). Germline trimming cut 5 bases from V and 4 bases from J; bases unmatched to any gene: 4. The CDR3, as DNA: TGTGCCAGCAGCCACAGACTAGCGGGGGGGTACAATGAGCAGTTCTTC. Translation: CASSHRLAGGYNEQFF.

The chain combines TRBV14 with TRBJ1-2, with 9 bases lining up with TRBD1. V dropped 6 bases and J dropped 7; count of bases not matched to a gene: 9. The V gene's germline CDR1 is SGHDN and CDR2 FVKESK. The CDR3 contains 14 residues. CDR3 nucleotide sequence: TGTGCCAGCAGTCATCCGGGACAGGGAGTTGGCTACACCTTC. It is translated as CASSHPGQGVGYTF.

The rearrangement uses TRBV19 and TRBJ2-5; the D gene is possibly TRBD2 (5 bases). Trimming pared 1 base from V and 2 bases from J, leaving 5 bases between. Germline assignment: CDR1 LNHDA and CDR2 SQIVND (reference sequence). CDR3 length: 13 residues. The CDR3 DNA sequence: TGTGCCAGTAGTATAGCGGGGCAAGAGACCCAGTACTTC. This codes for CASSIAGQETQYF. The complete variable domain, with remaining parts taken from reference TRBV19 and TRBJ2-5, reads DGGITQSPKYLFRKEGQNVTLSCEQNLNHDAMYWYRQDPGQGLRLIYYSQIVNDFQKGDIAEGYSVSREKKESFPLTVTSAQKNPTAFYLCASSIAGQETQYFGPGTRLLVL.

V gene TRBV9 combines with J gene TRBJ2-3, with a possible D match to TRBD1 (6 bases). The V gene's germline CDR1 is SGDLS and CDR2 YYNGEE. Trimming removed 0 bases at V and 2 bases at J, with 13 bases between. This CDR3 contains 16 residues. CDR3 protein: CASSVDGTPLTDTQYF. CDR3 DNA: TGTGCCAGCAGCGTAGATGGGACACCCCTCACAGATACGCAGTATTTT.

This rearrangement joins TRBV2 to TRBJ1-4; D is possibly TRBD1 (5 bases). From germline, CDR1 is SNHLY and CDR2 FYNNEI. Trimming removed 3 bases from V and 12 bases from J, with 32 bases in between. This CDR3 contains 19 residues. CDR3 nucleotides: TGTGCCAGCAGTGAGGGGGATCCGATTTTTTCAGGGAGGTTGGGGCAACTGTTTTTT. It specifies CASSEGDPIFSGRLGQLFF.

This clone was recorded once. The CDR3 DNA reads as TGTGCCAGCAGTGAGACAGGGGCCTTATTCGCGAACACCGGGGAGCTGTTTTTT. Its translation is CASSETGALFANTGELFF. V is TRBV6-4 and J is TRBJ2-2; 8 nucleotides match TRBD1. Germline-derived CDR1 and CDR2 are MRHNA and SNTAGT. The CDR3 is 18 residues long. Trimming took 3 bases from V and 0 from J; bases not matched to a gene: 9.

The chain combines TRBV6-5 with TRBJ1-2; 7 nucleotides match TRBD1. From germline, CDR1 is MNHEY and CDR2 SVGAGI. V trimming: 6 bases; J trimming: 7 bases; junction bases outside the gene matches: 14. This CDR3 is built from 15 residues. The CDR3 DNA reads as TGTGCCAGCAGAACCGAATCAAGGGGGCGATCTGGCTACACCTTC. It specifies CASRTESRGRSGYTF.

Points on this clone: The same CDR3 also results from other DNA sequences found in this sample. The chain couples TRBV7-9 to TRBJ2-3; a possible D gene is TRBD2 (5 bases). V was clipped by 2 bases and J by 0 bases, with 9 bases between them. This CDR3 has 15 residues. Per germline, CDR1 SEHNR and CDR2 FQNEAQ (reference sequence). CDR3 protein: CASSLRDTSTDTQYF. The CDR3 nucleotides are TGTGCCAGCAGCTTACGGGATACTAGCACAGATACGCAGTATTTT.

V and J are TRBV30 and TRBJ2-5; perhaps TRBD1 as D (6 bases). The J call may not be correct, given that the DNA end is closer to TRBJ2-7. CDR1 and CDR2 from the germline V gene are GTSNPN and SVGIG (reference sequence). The CDR3 extends over 13 amino acids. The CDR3 spells CAWSLRGGYEQYF. The CDR3 DNA sequence: TGTGCCTGGAGTCTCAGGGGCGGGTACGAGCAGTACTTC.

The CDR3 bases are TGTGCCAGCAGTCAGGGCGACAACACTGAAGCTTTCTTT. Its protein is CASSQGDNTEAFF. This chain links TRBV6-4 with TRBJ1-1, with D possibly matching TRBD1 (5 bases). Germline lookup yields CDR1 MRHNA and CDR2 SNTAGT. The CDR3 loop spans 13 amino acids. The germline V and J ends were trimmed by 5 bases and 2 bases, with 9 bases remaining between them.

This chain connects TRBV2 to TRBJ1-2, with D possibly matching TRBD1 (5 bases). Per the germline V gene, CDR1 is SNHLY and CDR2 is FYNNEI. The CDR3 extends over 14 amino acids. V shed 4 bases and J shed 4 bases, with 13 bases lying between them. CDR3 in amino acids: CASSAAGLGYGYTF. The DNA of the CDR3 is TGTGCCAGCAGTGCGGCGGGACTGGGCTATGGCTACACCTTC.

This sequence joins TRBV30 and TRBJ1-5, with D uncertain. CDR1 and CDR2 (germline): GTSNPN, SVGIG (reference sequence). The ends were cut back, 4 bases at V and 5 bases at J, with 15 bases in the middle. This CDR3 has 14 amino acids. The CDR3 loop reads CAWIITREDQPQHF. In nucleotides, the CDR3 is TGTGCCTGGATTATCACGAGGGAGGATCAGCCCCAGCATTTT.

This clone was detected once. The rearrangement joins TRBV10-3 to TRBJ1-1; 7 nucleotides match TRBD1. The CDR3 contains 14 residues. V trimming: 6 bases; J trimming: 1 base; junction bases outside the gene matches: 5. Germline V gene sequence: CDR1 ENHRY, CDR2 SYGVKD. CDR3 coding DNA: TGTGCCATCAGAAGGACAGGAGAGAACACTGAAGCTTTCTTT. As protein: CAIRRTGENTEAFF.

The chain recombines TRBV4-1 with TRBJ1-2; D unresolved. The V gene's germline CDR1 is MGHRA and CDR2 YSYEKL. Trimming took 3 bases from V and 1 from J, leaving 12 bases between them. CDR3 length equals 15 residues. The CDR3 region is CASSQPDRGNYGYTF. CDR3 DNA sequence: TGCGCCAGCAGCCAGCCCGATCGGGGTAACTATGGCTACACCTTC.

The chain carries TRBV29-1 and TRBJ1-5; 7 bases match TRBD1. The V gene's germline CDR1 is SQVTM and CDR2 ANQGSEA. The length of the CDR3 is 14 residues. Trimming took 6 bases from V and 3 from J; bases not matched to a gene: 8. Here the CDR3 DNA reads TGCAGCGTAAAAACAGGGGACATCAATCAGCCCCAGCATTTT. Translated: CSVKTGDINQPQHF.

This chain joins TRBV10-3 and TRBJ2-7; the D gene is possibly TRBD1 (5 bases). Germline values: CDR1 ENHRY, CDR2 SYGVKD. This CDR3 region has 12 residues. Between the trimmed V and J ends, which lost 10 bases and 4 bases, there was a span of 14 bases. The CDR3 loop is CANSPQGYEQYF. CDR3 nucleotides: TGTGCCAACAGCCCCCAGGGTTACGAGCAGTACTTC.

V usage is TRBV29-1 and J usage is TRBJ1-1; maybe TRBD1 (5 bases). Germline CDR1 reads SQVTM; CDR2 reads ANQGSEA. There are 11 residues in the CDR3. V was shortened by 0 bases and J by 9 bases, with 8 bases between the two germline ends. In nucleotides, the CDR3 is TGCAGCGTTGAAGAGACAGCCCAAGCTTTCTTT. Encoded protein: CSVEETAQAFF.

V gene TRBV9 combines with J gene TRBJ1-2; D unresolved. Germline V gene sequence: CDR1 SGDLS, CDR2 YYNGEE. The CDR3 length is 16 residues. Trimming removed 0 bases at V and 3 bases at J, with 15 bases between. CDR3 sequence: CASSVVSVGPYYGYTF. The CDR3 nucleotides are TGTGCCAGCAGCGTAGTTTCAGTGGGCCCTTACTATGGCTACACCTTC.

The chain couples TRBV25-1 to TRBJ2-3, with 13 nucleotides matching TRBD2. The CDR3 totals 16 residues. CDR1 MGHDK and CDR2 SYGVNS come from the germline V gene. V gave up 5 bases and J gave up 5 bases; unmatched junction bases: 7. The CDR3 sequence: CASSPGLAGALDTQYF. As DNA, the CDR3 is TGTGCCAGCAGTCCCGGACTAGCGGGGGCTTTAGATACGCAGTATTTT. The full variable domain, with the rest looked up from reference TRBV25-1 and TRBJ2-3, is EADIYQTPRYLVIGTGKKITLECSQTMGHDKMYWYQQDPGMELHLIHYSYGVNSTEKGDLSSESTVSRIRTEHFPLTLESARPSHTSQYLCASSPGLAGALDTQYFGPGTRLTVL.

This sequence joins TRBV10-3 and TRBJ2-1, with D maybe TRBD2 (6 bases). The V end lost 0 bases, the J end lost 1 base, and 7 bases lay between the germline ends. The CDR3 runs 15 residues. The germline V gene has CDR1 ENHRY and CDR2 SYGVKD. The CDR3 loop reads CAISESGGSYNEQFF. The CDR3 nucleotides read TGTGCCATCAGTGAGTCTGGGGGGTCCTACAATGAGCAGTTCTTC.